Shown below are 7 T cell receptor beta chains from a single sample sequenced in a study of blood T cell repertoires in COVID-19. The method was immunoSEQ multiplex PCR; TCRdb's version includes in-frame clones alone and lacks a portion of them. The table records approximately 94,000 clones, around nine tenths of them present only once. The sequencing sample was made of peripheral blood. Receptors originate from a woman between 65 and 79 years old with acute or convalescent COVID-19.

The chain has TRBV6-6 and TRBJ2-3, with 8 positions matching TRBD1. The V gene's germline CDR1 is MNHNY and CDR2 SVGAGI (reference sequence). The trim removed 5 bases at V and 4 bases at J, leaving 5 bases unmatched. CDR3 length: 14 residues. The CDR3 is CASSKGQGSDTQYF. The CDR3 nucleotides read TGTGCCAGCAGTAAAGGACAGGGCTCAGATACGCAGTATTTT.

The chain carries TRBV11-1 and TRBJ2-2, with unresolved D. Germline V gives CDR1 SGHAT, CDR2 FQDESV (reference sequence). V shed 4 bases and J shed 9 bases, with 12 bases lying between them. There are 13 residues in the CDR3. CDR3 in amino acids: CASSSSVERELFF. The CDR3 region has the DNA TGTGCCAGCAGCTCTTCCGTCGAGAGGGAGCTGTTTTTT.

The chain links TRBV5-5 to TRBJ2-7, with D possibly matching TRBD2 (6 bases). The CDR3 covers 16 residues. V was shortened by 4 bases and J by 0 bases, with 17 bases between the two germline ends. Germline assignment: CDR1 SGHKS and CDR2 YYEKEE (reference sequence). As DNA, the CDR3 is TGTGCCAGCAGCCCTAGATCCCGGGAGAGCTCCTACGAGCAGTACTTC. Protein product: CASSPRSRESSYEQYF.

CDR3 in amino acids: CASSIRGLGTGELFF. CDR3 coding DNA: TGTGCCAGTAGTATTAGGGGACTCGGCACCGGGGAGCTGTTTTTT. The chain employs TRBV19 and TRBJ2-2; D is perhaps TRBD2 (6 bases). V lost 3 bases and J 4 bases, leaving 12 bases between the germline ends. The CDR3 contains 15 residues. Germline-derived CDR1 and CDR2 are LNHDA and SQIVND (reference sequence). The full variable domain, with the rest looked up from reference TRBV19 and TRBJ2-2, is DGGITQSPKYLFRKEGQNVTLSCEQNLNHDAMYWYRQDPGQGLRLIYYSQIVNDFQKGDIAEGYSVSREKKESFPLTVTSAQKNPTAFYLCASSIRGLGTGELFFGEGSRLTVL.

The chain carries TRBV3-1 (or the pseudogene TRBV3-2) and TRBJ1-2; D may be TRBD1 (5 bases). Deletions cut 1 base from V and 2 bases from J, with 11 bases between. This CDR3 spans 15 amino acids. The germline CDR1 and CDR2 sequences are LGHDT and YNNKEL (reference sequence). In DNA form, the CDR3 reads TGTGCCAGCAGCCAAGCCGTTGGGGGGAACTATGGCTACACCTTC. Translation gives CASSQAVGGNYGYTF.

This clone was seen only once. The V gene is TRBV11-1, the J gene TRBJ1-2; D is unresolved. The V end was cut by 5 bases, the J end by 4 bases, with 17 bases between. The germline CDR1 and CDR2 sequences are SGHAT and FQDESV (reference sequence). This CDR3 is built from 15 residues. In nucleotides, the CDR3 is TGTGCCAGCAGCCCTGGACTACTCTCTGGCTATGGCTACACCTTC. This sequence encodes CASSPGLLSGYGYTF.

The chain is built from TRBV12-3 or TRBV12-4 and TRBJ2-1, with 8 bases that match TRBD2. V was clipped by 6 bases and J by 5 bases; unmatched bases: 3. The CDR3 is 13 amino acids. CDR3 region: CASRRGGNNEQFF. As DNA, the CDR3 is TGTGCCAGCAGACGGGGGGGGAACAATGAGCAGTTCTTC.